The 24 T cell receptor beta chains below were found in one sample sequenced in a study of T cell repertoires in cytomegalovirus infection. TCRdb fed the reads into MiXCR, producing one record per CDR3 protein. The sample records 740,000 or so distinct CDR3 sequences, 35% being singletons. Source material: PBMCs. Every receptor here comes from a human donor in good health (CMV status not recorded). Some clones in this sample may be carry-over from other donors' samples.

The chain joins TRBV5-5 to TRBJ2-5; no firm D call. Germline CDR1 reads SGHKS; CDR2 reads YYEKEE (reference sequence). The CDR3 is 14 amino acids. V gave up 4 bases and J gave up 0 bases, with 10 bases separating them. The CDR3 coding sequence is TGTGCCAGCAGCCCCGCTTGGGACCAAGAGACCCAGTACTTC. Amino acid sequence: CASSPAWDQETQYF. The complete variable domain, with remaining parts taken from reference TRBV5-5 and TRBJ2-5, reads DAGVTQSPTHLIKTRGQQVTLRCSPISGHKSVSWYQQVLGQGPQFIFQYYEKEERGRGNFPDRFSARQFPNYSSELNVNALLLGDSALYLCASSPAWDQETQYFGPGTRLLVL.

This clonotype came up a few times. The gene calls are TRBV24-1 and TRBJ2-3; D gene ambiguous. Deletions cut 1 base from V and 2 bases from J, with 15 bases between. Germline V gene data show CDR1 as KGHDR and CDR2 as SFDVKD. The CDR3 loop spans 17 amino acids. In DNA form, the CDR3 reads TGTGCCACCAGTGATTTTATCTCCGGGCCCAACACAGATACGCAGTATTTT. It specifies CATSDFISGPNTDTQYF.

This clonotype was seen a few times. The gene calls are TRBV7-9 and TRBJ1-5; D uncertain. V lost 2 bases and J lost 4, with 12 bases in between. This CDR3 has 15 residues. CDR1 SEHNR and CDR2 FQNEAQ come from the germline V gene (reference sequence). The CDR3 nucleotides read TGTGCCAGCAGCTTATTGAACAGCGCGAATCAGCCCCAGCATTTT. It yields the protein CASSLLNSANQPQHF.

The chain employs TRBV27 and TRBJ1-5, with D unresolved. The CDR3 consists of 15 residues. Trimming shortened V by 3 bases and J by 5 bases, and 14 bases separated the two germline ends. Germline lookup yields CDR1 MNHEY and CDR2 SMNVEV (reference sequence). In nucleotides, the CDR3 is TGTGCCAGCAGTTTTCTAGGACGCCTGGATCAGCCCCAGCATTTT. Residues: CASSFLGRLDQPQHF.

The CDR3 region has the DNA TGTGCCAGCAGTGCCCCTCCCCGGGGGCGTGAGCAGTTCTTC. Amino acid sequence: CASSAPPRGREQFF. This chain links TRBV6-1 with TRBJ2-1; D may be TRBD1 or TRBD2 (6 bases each). Between the trimmed V and J ends, which lost 4 bases and 9 bases, there was a span of 16 bases. CDR1 is MNHNS and CDR2 is SASEGT in the germline V gene. CDR3 size: 14 residues.

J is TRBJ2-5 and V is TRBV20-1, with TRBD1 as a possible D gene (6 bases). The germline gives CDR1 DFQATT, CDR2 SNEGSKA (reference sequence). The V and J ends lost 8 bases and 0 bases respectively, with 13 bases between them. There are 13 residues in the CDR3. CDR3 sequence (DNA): TGCAGTCCGTATTGGACAGACCAAGAGACCCAGTACTTC. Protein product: CSPYWTDQETQYF.

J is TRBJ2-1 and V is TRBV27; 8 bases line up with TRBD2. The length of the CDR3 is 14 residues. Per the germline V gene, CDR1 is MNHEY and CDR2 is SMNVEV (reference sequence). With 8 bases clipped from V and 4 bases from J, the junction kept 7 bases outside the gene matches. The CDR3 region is CASRAGAAYNEQFF. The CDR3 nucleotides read TGTGCCAGCCGAGCGGGGGCGGCATACAATGAGCAGTTCTTC.

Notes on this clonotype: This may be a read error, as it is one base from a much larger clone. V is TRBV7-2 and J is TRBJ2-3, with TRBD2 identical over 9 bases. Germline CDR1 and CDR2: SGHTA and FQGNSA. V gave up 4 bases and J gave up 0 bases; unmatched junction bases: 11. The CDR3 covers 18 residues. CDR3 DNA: TGTGCCAGCAGCTACCAGCGGGGGGTCCGGGGTAGCACAGATACGCAGTATTTT. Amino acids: CASSYQRGVRGSTDTQYF.

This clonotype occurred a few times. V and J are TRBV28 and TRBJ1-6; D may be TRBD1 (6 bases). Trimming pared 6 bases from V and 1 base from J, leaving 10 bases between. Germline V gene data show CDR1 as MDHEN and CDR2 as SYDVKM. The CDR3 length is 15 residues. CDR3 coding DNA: TGTGCCAGCAGCACACAGGGATCCTATAATTCACCCCTCCACTTT. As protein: CASSTQGSYNSPLHF.

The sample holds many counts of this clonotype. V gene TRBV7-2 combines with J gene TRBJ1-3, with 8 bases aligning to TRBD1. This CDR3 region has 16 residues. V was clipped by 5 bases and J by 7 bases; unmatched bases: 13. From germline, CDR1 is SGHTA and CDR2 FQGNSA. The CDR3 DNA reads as TGTGCCAGCAGCCCCCTAGTGGCAGGGGGCCGGAACACCATATATTTT. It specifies CASSPLVAGGRNTIYF.

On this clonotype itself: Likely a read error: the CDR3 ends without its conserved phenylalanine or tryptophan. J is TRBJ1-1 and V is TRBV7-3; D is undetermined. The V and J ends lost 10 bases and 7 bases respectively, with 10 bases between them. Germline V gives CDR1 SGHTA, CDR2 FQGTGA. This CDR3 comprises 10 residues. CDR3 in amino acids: CATSGIEAFL. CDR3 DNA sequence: TGTGCCACCTCGGGGATTGAAGCTTTCCTT.

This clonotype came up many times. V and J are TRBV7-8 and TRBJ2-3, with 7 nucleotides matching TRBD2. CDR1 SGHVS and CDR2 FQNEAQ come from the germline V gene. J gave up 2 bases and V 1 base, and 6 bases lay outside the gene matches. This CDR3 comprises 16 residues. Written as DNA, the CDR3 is TGTGCCAGCAGCTTAGGTGGAGCGGGAACCACAGATACGCAGTATTTT. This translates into CASSLGGAGTTDTQYF.

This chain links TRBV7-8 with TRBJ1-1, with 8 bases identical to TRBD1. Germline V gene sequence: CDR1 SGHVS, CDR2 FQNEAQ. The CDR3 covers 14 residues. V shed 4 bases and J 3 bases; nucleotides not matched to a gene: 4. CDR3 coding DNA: TGTGCCAGCAGCTCGGACAGGGTATACACTGAAGCTTTCTTT. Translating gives CASSSDRVYTEAFF. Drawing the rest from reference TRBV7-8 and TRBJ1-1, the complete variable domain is GAGVSQSPRYKVAKRGQDVALRCDPISGHVSLFWYQQALGQGPEFLTYFQNEAQLDKSGLPSDRFFAERPEGSVSTLKIQRTQQEDSAVYLCASSSDRVYTEAFFGQGTRLTVV.

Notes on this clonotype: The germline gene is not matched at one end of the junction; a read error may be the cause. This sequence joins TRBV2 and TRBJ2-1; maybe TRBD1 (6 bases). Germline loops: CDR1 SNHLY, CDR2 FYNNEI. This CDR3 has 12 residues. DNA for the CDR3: TGTTCCAGCAGGGGCGGAGTAAATGAGCAGTTCTTC. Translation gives CSSRGGVNEQFF. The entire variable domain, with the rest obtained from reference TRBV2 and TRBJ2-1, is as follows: EPEVTQTPSHQVTQMGQEVILRCVPISNHLYFYWYRQILGQKVEFLVSFYNNEISEKSEIFDDQFSVERPDGSNFTLKIRSTKLEDSAMYFCSSRGGVNEQFFGPGTRLTVL.

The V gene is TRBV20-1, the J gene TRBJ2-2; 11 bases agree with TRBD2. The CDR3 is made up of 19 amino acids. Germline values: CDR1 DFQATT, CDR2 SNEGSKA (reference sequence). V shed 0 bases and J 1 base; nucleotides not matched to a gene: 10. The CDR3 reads CSARDALAGGRVNTGELFF. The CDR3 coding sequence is TGCAGTGCTAGAGATGCGCTAGCGGGAGGCCGGGTGAACACCGGGGAGCTGTTTTTT.

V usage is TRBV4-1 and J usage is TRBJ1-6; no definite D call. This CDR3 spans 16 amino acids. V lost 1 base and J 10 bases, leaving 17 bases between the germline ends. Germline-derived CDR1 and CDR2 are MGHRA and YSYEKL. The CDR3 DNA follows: TGCGCCAGCAGCCAAGCCTCCGGCGGGGTTGGATCACCCCTCCACTTT. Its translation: CASSQASGGVGSPLHF.

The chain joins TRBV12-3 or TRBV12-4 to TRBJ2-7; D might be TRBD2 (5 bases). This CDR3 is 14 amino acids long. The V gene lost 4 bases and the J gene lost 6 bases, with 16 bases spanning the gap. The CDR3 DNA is TGTGCCAGCAGTTCCGGACTGCTGACGGGCGAGCAGTACTTC. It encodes CASSSGLLTGEQYF.

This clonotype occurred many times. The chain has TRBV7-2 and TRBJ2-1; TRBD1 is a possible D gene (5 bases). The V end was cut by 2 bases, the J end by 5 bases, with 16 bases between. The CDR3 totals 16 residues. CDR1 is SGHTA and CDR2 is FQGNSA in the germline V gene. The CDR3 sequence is CASSLIRQGVHNEQFF. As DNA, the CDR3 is TGTGCCAGCAGCTTAATCCGGCAGGGTGTCCACAATGAGCAGTTCTTC.

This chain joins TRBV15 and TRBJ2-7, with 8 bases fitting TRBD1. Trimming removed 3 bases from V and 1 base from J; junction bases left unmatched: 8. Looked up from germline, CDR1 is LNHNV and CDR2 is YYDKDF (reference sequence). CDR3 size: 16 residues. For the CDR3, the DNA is TGTGCCACCAGCAGGATCCGGGACAGGATTTCCTACGAGCAGTACTTC. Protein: CATSRIRDRISYEQYF. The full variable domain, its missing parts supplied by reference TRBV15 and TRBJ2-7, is DAMVIQNPRYQVTQFGKPVTLSCSQTLNHNVMYWYQQKSSQAPKLLFHYYDKDFNNEADTPDNFQSRRPNTSFCFLDIRSPGLGDTAMYLCATSRIRDRISYEQYFGPGTRLTVT.

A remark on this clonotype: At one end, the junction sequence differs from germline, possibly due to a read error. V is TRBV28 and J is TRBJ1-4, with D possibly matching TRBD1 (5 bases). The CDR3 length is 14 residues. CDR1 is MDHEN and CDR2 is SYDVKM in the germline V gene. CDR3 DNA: TGTGCCAGCAGCCTTTGGGGGATTAATGAAAAAATGTTTTTT. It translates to CASSLWGINEKMFF.

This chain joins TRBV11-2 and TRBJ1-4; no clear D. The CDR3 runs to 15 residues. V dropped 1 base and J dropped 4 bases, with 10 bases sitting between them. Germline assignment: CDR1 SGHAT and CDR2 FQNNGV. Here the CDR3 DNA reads TGTGCCAGCAGCTTAGTTGGCAGCAGTAATGAAAAACTGTTTTTT. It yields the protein CASSLVGSSNEKLFF.

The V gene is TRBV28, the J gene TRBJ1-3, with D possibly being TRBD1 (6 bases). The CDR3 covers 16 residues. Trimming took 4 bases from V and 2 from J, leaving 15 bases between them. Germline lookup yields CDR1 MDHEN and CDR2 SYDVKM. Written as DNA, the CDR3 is TGTGCCAGCAGTTCCACAGGGTTATTTGCTGGAAACACCATATATTTT. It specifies CASSSTGLFAGNTIYF.

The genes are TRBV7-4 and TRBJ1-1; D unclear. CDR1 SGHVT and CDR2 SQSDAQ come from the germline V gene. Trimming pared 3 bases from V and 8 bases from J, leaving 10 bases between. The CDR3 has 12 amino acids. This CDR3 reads CASSFPVGEAFF. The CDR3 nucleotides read TGTGCCAGCAGCTTCCCGGTGGGGGAAGCTTTCTTT.

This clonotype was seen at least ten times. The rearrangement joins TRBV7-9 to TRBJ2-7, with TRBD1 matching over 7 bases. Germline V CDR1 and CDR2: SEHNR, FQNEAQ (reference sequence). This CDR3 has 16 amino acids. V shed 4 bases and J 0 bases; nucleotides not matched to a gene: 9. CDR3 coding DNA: TGTGCCAGCAGCTCTAGACAGGGCGGTAGCTCCTACGAGCAGTACTTC. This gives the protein CASSSRQGGSSYEQYF.